Listed below are T cell receptor beta chains from one sample, sequenced in a study of blood T cell repertoires in COVID-19. Repertoires were generated with immunoSEQ multiplex PCR, while TCRdb's copy carries only in-frame clones and drops some. The sample has hundreds of thousands of clones, 70% to 90% seen once. The source material was PBMCs or T cells enriched from blood (not recorded which). These receptors came from a woman aged 45 to 65 with acute COVID-19. Each CDR3 is given without its conserved first and last residue.

V	J	CDR3
TRBV7-2	TRBJ2-5	ASSLVFRQETQY
TRBV10-2	TRBJ1-1	ASSPSQGTEAF
TRBV6-5	TRBJ2-2	ASSYSIGTGGGELF
TRBV11-2	TRBJ2-1	ASSKTGDSYNEQF
TRBV7-9	TRBJ2-7	ASSLRGTGFYEQY
TRBV11-3	TRBJ1-1	ASSLGGSRGNTEAF
TRBV5-1	TRBJ2-2	ASSSGTGATGELF
TRBV6-5	TRBJ1-1	ASRYKGEVTEAF
TRBV14	TRBJ1-1	ASSQERGLLGDTEAF
TRBV1	TRBJ1-2	TSYFYT
TRBV25-1	TRBJ1-3	ASSSTASSGNTIY
TRBV7-9	TRBJ1-2	ASSPGSNYGYT
TRBV7-9	TRBJ2-1	ASSPTGNSYNEQF
TRBV12-3/TRBV12-4	TRBJ1-2	ASLGTDYGYT
TRBV11-2	TRBJ2-1	ASSLVRGGSSYNEQF
TRBV19	TRBJ1-4	ASSTGGAGTNEKLF
TRBV5-4	TRBJ1-2	ASTRDSYGYT
TRBV6-6	TRBJ1-1	ASTQGRALGTEAF
TRBV7-2	TRBJ1-6	ASSPGGYNSPLH
TRBV3-1/TRBV3-2	TRBJ1-4	ASSQVARTGGINEKLF
TRBV5-1	TRBJ2-3	ASHLGTANTDTQY
TRBV29-1	TRBJ1-1	SVGLNTEAF
TRBV13	TRBJ2-7	ASSSSSDFQAYEQY
TRBV11-2	TRBJ2-7	ASSFSTGSSEQY
TRBV19	TRBJ1-1	ASSIAQGRDTEAF
TRBV27	TRBJ2-3	AIGGGLAPHTQY
TRBV7-2	TRBJ1-2	ASSPRTGGYT
TRBV29-1	TRBJ1-2	SVERGNGYT